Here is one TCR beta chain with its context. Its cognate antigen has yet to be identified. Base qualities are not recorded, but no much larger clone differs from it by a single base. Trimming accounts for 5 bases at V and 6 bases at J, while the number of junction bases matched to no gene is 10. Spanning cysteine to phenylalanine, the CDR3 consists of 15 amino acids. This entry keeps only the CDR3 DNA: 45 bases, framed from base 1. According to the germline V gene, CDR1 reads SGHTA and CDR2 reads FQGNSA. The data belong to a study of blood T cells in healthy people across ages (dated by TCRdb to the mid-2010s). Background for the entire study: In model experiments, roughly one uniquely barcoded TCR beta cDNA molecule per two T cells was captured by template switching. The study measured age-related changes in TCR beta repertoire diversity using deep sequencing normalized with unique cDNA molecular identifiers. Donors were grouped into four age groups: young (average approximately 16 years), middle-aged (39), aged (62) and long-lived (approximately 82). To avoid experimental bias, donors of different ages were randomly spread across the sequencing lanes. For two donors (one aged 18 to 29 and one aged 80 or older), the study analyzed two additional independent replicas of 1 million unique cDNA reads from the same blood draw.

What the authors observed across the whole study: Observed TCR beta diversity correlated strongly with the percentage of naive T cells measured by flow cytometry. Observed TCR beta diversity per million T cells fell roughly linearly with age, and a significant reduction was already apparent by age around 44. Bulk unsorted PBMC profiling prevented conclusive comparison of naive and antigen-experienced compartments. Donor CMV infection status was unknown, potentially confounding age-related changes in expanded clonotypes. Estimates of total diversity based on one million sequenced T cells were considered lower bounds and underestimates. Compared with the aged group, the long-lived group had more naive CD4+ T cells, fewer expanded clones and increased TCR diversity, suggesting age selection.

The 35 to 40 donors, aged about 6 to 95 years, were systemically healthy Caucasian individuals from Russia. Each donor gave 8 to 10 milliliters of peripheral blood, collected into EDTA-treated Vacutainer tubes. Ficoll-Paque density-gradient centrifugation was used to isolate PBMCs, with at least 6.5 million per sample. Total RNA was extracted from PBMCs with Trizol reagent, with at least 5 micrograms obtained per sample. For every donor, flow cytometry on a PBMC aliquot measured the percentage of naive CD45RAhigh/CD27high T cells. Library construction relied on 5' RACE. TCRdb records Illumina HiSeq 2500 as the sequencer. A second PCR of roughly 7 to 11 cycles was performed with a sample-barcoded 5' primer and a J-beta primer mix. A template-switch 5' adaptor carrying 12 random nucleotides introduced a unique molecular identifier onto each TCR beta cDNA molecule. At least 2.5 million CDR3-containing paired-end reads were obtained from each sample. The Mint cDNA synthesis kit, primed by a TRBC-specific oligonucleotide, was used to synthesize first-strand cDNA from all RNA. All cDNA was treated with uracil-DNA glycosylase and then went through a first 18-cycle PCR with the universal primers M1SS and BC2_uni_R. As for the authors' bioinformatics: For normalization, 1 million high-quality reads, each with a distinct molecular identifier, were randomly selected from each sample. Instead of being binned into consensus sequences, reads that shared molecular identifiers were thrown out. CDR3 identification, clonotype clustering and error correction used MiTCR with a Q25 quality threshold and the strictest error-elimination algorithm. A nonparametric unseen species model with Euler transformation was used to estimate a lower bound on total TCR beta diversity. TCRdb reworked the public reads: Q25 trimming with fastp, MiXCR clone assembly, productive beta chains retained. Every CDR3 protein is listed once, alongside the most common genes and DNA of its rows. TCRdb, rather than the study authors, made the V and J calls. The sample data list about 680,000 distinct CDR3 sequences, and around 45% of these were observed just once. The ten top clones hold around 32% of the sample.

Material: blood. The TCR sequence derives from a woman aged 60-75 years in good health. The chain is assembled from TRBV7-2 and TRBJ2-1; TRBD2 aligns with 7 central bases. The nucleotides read TGTGCCAGCAGCCCCAAACTAGCGTCGAGCAATGAGCAGTTCTTC. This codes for CASSPKLASSNEQFF.